This TCR beta chain originates from a study of T cell responses to AZD1222 COVID-19 vaccine. Study-wide results and limits: Donors were largely white British and mainly female; clonal diversity was possibly underestimated. Spike-specific TCR breadth rose after two AZD1222 doses, and depth rose as well. It was only after the peak T cell response that any repertoires were sampled.

Regarding this clone: Its target is unknown.

TCRdb's copy holds only in-frame clones and misses some; the assay was immunoSEQ multiplex PCR. This table holds approximately 110,000 clones, roughly 87% found once. CDR1 and CDR2 (germline): MNHNS, SASEGT. Trimming left V 1 base short and J 1 base short, with 7 bases between. There are 14 residues in the CDR3. Sample: peripheral blood, taken on day 0 of AZD1222 vaccination. This TCR was sampled from an adult in good health. This chain joins TRBV6-1 and TRBJ1-1; D unclear. The CDR3 sequence: CASSEVLQNTEAFF. In nucleotides, the CDR3 is TGTGCCAGCAGTGAAGTCTTACAGAACACTGAAGCTTTCTTT.